This T cell receptor (beta chain) was identified during a study of T cell responses to AZD1222 COVID-19 vaccine. Notes on the study in general: Two AZD1222 administrations were followed by greater Spike-specific TCR breadth and depth. It should be noted that donors were predominantly white British and more often female, and clonal diversity was possibly underestimated. Unmutated variant regions reportedly attract nearly half of all spike-specific TCRs.

As to this clone: Its specificity is not known.

The table came from immunoSEQ multiplex PCR; TCRdb's copy has only in-frame clones and leaves some out. The top ten clones hold roughly 1.6% of a sample with roughly 160,000 clones, roughly 92% of them seen once. With V trimmed by 6 bases and J by 4 bases, 16 bases remained unmatched. CDR3 size: 19 residues. Germline CDR1 and CDR2: SNHLY and FYNNEI. This clonotype originated in an adult in good health. V gene TRBV2 combines with J gene TRBJ2-5; 14 bases are shared with TRBD2. The sequences come from peripheral blood, collected on day 0 of AZD1222 vaccination. The chain's CDR3 is CASSGRLAGGPGVRETQYF. In DNA form, the CDR3 reads TGTGCCAGCAGCGGTAGACTAGCGGGAGGGCCGGGGGTGAGAGAGACCCAGTACTTC.